This T cell receptor beta chain was sequenced for a study of T cell responses to AZD1222 COVID-19 vaccine. Turning to the study itself: Analyses pooled second doses at about 4 or about 12 weeks. The study, taken as a whole, reports: Donors were mostly white British, more females; clonal diversity possibly underestimated. The reported proportion of spike-specific TCRs targeting unmutated variant regions was nearly half. It was only after the peak T cell response that any repertoires were sampled.

This table comes from immunoSEQ multiplex PCR, and its TCRdb copy is limited to in-frame clones, with some not included. The table has tens of thousands of clones, roughly nine tenths seen once; the top ten hold approximately 4.2%. As concerns this clone: Its target is not known.

Trimming took 6 bases from V and 3 from J, leaving 20 bases between them. From germline, CDR1 is SNHLY and CDR2 FYNNEI. The CDR3 runs 16 residues. The sequencing here drew on peripheral blood, taken on day 0 of AZD1222 vaccination. This clonotype was obtained from an adult in good health. V gene TRBV2 combines with J gene TRBJ1-1; D is unclear. CDR3 in DNA: TGTGCCAGCAGGAGGGCCGAGGTGAGTCGGGACACTGAAGCTTTCTTT. Translating gives CASRRAEVSRDTEAFF.